Reported below is one T cell receptor beta chain. Its antigen is as yet unknown. This sample is drawn from a study of graft-versus-host responses after intestinal transplantation. Study in general: Every recipient had anti-thymocyte globulin induction and roughly 3 years of tacrolimus plus steroids. Study-wide points: Early post-transplant HvG declines tracked with peak circulating GvH clone levels. Some patients had graft-donor T cell macrochimerism. In their allografts, the ratios of graft-versus-host to host-versus-graft T cell clones were high.

This CDR3 is 19 amino acids long. Trimming removed 4 bases from V and 6 bases from J; junction bases left unmatched: 14. The germline CDR1 and CDR2 sequences are SGHRS and YFSETQ. Repertoires were generated with immunoSEQ multiplex PCR, while TCRdb's copy carries only in-frame clones and drops some. The table includes about 110,000 clones, 85% to 95% detected once. This TCR was sampled from a human donor who was the organ donor for an intestinal transplant. The sample consisted of unstimulated CD4+ T cells sorted from spleen or lymph node cells, taken before transplant. V usage is TRBV5-1 and J usage is TRBJ2-1, with TRBD2 identical over 15 bases. The CDR3: CASSRLGLAGGLGPNEQFF. CDR3 coding DNA: TGCGCCAGCAGCCGCTTGGGACTAGCGGGAGGCTTGGGGCCCAATGAGCAGTTCTTC.